This T cell receptor (beta chain) was obtained from a study of T cell responses to AZD1222 COVID-19 vaccine. General study findings and limits: Dominant at 160-218 and 743-854, vaccine-associated CD4 TCRs also spanned spike. Donors were chiefly white British, with a greater number of females, and clonal diversity was perhaps underestimated. Repertoires were obtained solely post-peak T cell response.

Only in-frame clones appear in the TCRdb table, and some are missing; sequencing was by immunoSEQ multiplex PCR. The data contain 90,000 to 130,000 clones, 94% of them singletons. Notes on this clone: Its antigen is undetermined.

Trimming left V 0 bases short and J 4 bases short, with 13 bases between. Germline assignment: CDR1 SGHDN and CDR2 FVKESK. The CDR3 extends over 17 amino acids. The chain employs TRBV14 and TRBJ1-6; D is perhaps TRBD1 (6 bases). This TCR was recovered from an adult who received the AZD1222 COVID-19 vaccine. Material: peripheral blood, obtained 28 days after the second AZD1222 dose. The CDR3 bases are TGTGCCAGCAGCCAAGATCCTACAGGGTTTTATAATTCACCCCTCCACTTT. It codes for CASSQDPTGFYNSPLHF.